Shown below are 14 T cell receptor beta chains from a single sample sequenced in a study of blood T cell repertoires in COVID-19. Sequenced by immunoSEQ multiplex PCR; TCRdb stores in-frame clones only, minus some. The table records 70,000 to 80,000 clones, about 89% of them present only once. The specimen sequenced was peripheral blood. The receptors were sampled from a woman aged 60-75 years with acute or convalescent COVID-19.

The J gene is TRBJ2-1, the V gene TRBV3-1 (or the pseudogene TRBV3-2); TRBD2 matches at 10 bases. The CDR3 contains 18 residues. With 0 bases clipped from V and 7 bases from J, the junction kept 12 bases outside the gene matches. CDR1 and CDR2 from the germline V gene are LGHDT and YNNKEL (reference sequence). The CDR3 reads CASSQDILSAGGPNEQFF. In nucleotides, the CDR3 is TGTGCCAGCAGCCAAGATATCCTGTCAGCGGGGGGGCCTAATGAGCAGTTCTTC.

In this sample, this clone turned up a few times. This chain connects TRBV7-9 to TRBJ2-1; 7 bases agree with TRBD2. CDR3 length: 13 amino acids. CDR1 and CDR2 from the germline V gene are SEHNR and FQNEAQ (reference sequence). Germline trimming cut 1 base from V and 7 bases from J; bases unmatched to any gene: 1. The DNA for the CDR3 is TGTGCCAGCAGCTTAGAACTAGCGAATGAGCAGTTCTTC. Translation gives CASSLELANEQFF.

The chain recombines TRBV5-1 with TRBJ1-2, with 7 positions matching TRBD1. The V segment lost 4 bases and the J segment 0 bases; nucleotides outside the gene matches: 6. The length of the CDR3 is 15 residues. CDR1 SGHRS and CDR2 YFSETQ come from the germline V gene. In nucleotides, the CDR3 is TGCGCCAGCAGCATAACCGGGACAGCTAACTATGGCTACACCTTC. As protein: CASSITGTANYGYTF.

This sequence joins TRBV5-1 and TRBJ2-3, with 8 bases fitting TRBD2. CDR3 length: 17 residues. V shed 4 bases, J shed 1 base, and the junction held 11 bases outside the gene matches. Germline values: CDR1 SGHRS, CDR2 YFSETQ. CDR3 sequence reads: CASSPDGGAGGTDTQYF. In DNA form, the CDR3 reads TGCGCCAGCAGCCCTGACGGTGGAGCGGGGGGCACAGATACGCAGTATTTT.

V is TRBV18 and J is TRBJ2-4; TRBD1 matches at 7 bases. Looked up from germline, CDR1 is KGHSH and CDR2 is LQKENI. Losses at the gene ends were 3 bases for V and 6 bases for J; bases not matched to a gene: 5. The CDR3 contains 14 residues. The CDR3 protein is CASSPYRDRNIQYF. The CDR3 nucleotides are TGTGCCAGCTCACCGTACCGGGACAGAAACATTCAGTACTTC. Variable domain in full (rest from reference TRBV18 and TRBJ2-4): NAGVMQNPRHLVRRRGQEARLRCSPMKGHSHVYWYRQLPEEGLKFMVYLQKENIIDESGMPKERFSAEFPKEGPSILRIQQVVRGDSAAYFCASSPYRDRNIQYFGAGTRLSVL.

V is TRBV18 and J is TRBJ2-7; tentatively, D is TRBD1 (6 bases). The CDR3 length is 14 residues. Germline lookup yields CDR1 KGHSH and CDR2 LQKENI. V gave up 6 bases and J gave up 2 bases, with 14 bases separating them. CDR3 in DNA: TGTGCCAGCTCCACAGTACAGGGCGCCTACGAGCAGTACTTC. Translation gives CASSTVQGAYEQYF.

The gene calls are TRBV11-2 and TRBJ2-7, with TRBD2 identical over 11 bases. CDR3 size: 16 residues. Germline lookup yields CDR1 SGHAT and CDR2 FQNNGV. J gave up 5 bases and V 5 bases, and 11 bases lay outside the gene matches. The DNA of the CDR3 is TGTGCCAGCAGCCGCCTCTTAGCGGGGGGGTTGAACGAGCAGTACTTC. This encodes CASSRLLAGGLNEQYF.

This clone has only one observation. The chain couples TRBV6-1 to TRBJ2-1; TRBD1 aligns across 8 bases. Germline trimming cut 3 bases from V and 3 bases from J; bases unmatched to any gene: 4. Germline assignment: CDR1 MNHNS and CDR2 SASEGT. The CDR3 totals 15 residues. CDR3 sequence (DNA): TGTGCCAGCAGTGACCAGGGGGCTGGCTACAATGAGCAGTTCTTC. Translating gives CASSDQGAGYNEQFF.

The J gene is TRBJ2-3, the V gene TRBV10-3, with 7 bases matching TRBD2. With 3 bases clipped from V and 1 base from J, the junction kept 7 bases outside the gene matches. Germline CDR1 is ENHRY and CDR2 is SYGVKD. The CDR3 has 16 amino acids. CDR3 nucleotide sequence: TGTGCCATCAGTGAAAAATCAAGCGGGGGCACAGATACGCAGTATTTT. Translating gives CAISEKSSGGTDTQYF.

This clone was found once. This chain links TRBV6-5 with TRBJ2-7; 7 nucleotides line up with TRBD1. With V trimmed by 2 bases and J by 3 bases, 1 base remained unmatched. The CDR3 is made up of 13 amino acids. Germline lookup yields CDR1 MNHEY and CDR2 SVGAGI. The CDR3 reads CASSYDRDYEQYF. Written as DNA, the CDR3 is TGTGCCAGCAGTTACGACAGGGACTACGAGCAGTACTTC.

This clone was seen more than once but under ten times. The genes are TRBV3-1 (or the pseudogene TRBV3-2) and TRBJ1-6; no clear D gene. The CDR3 totals 14 residues. V lost 6 bases and J 10 bases, leaving 16 bases between the germline ends. CDR1 is LGHDT, CDR2 YNNKEL, per germline (reference sequence). The CDR3 nucleotides read TGTGCCAGCAGTCCTACCGGCGGGATCTCACCCCTCCACTTT. Amino acids: CASSPTGGISPLHF.

This chain links TRBV4-2 with TRBJ2-5, with 8 bases fitting TRBD2. Germline V gene data show CDR1 as LGHNA and CDR2 as YNFKEQ. The CDR3 consists of 17 residues. The V and J ends lost 1 base and 5 bases, in that order; junction bases with no gene match: 12. For the CDR3, the DNA is TGTGCCAGCAGCCAAGGACGGGGGGGCCAACACTCGGAGACCCAGTACTTC. Translating gives CASSQGRGGQHSETQYF.

The CDR3 is CASSFDGGATDTQYF. The DNA for the CDR3 is TGTGCCAGCAGCTTTGACGGGGGGGCAACAGATACGCAGTATTTT. This chain links TRBV5-6 with TRBJ2-3; TRBD2 matches 8 bases. CDR1 and CDR2 from the germline V gene are SGHDT and YYEEEE. The CDR3 runs 15 residues. V gave up 2 bases and J gave up 3 bases; unmatched junction bases: 5.

The rearrangement joins TRBV7-2 to TRBJ1-5; 7 bases are a match to TRBD1. In germline, CDR1 is SGHTA, CDR2 FQGNSA. CDR3 length equals 17 residues. V was clipped by 0 bases and J by 1 base; unmatched bases: 6. The CDR3 DNA follows: TGTGCCAGCAGCTTAGCGTTTGAGGGACAGAGCAATCAGCCCCAGCATTTT. As protein: CASSLAFEGQSNQPQHF. Supplemented by reference TRBV7-2 and TRBJ1-5, the full variable domain reads GAGVSQSPSNKVTEKGKDVELRCDPISGHTALYWYRQSLGQGLEFLIYFQGNSAPDKSGLPSDRFSAERTGGSVSTLTIQRTQQEDSAVYLCASSLAFEGQSNQPQHFGDGTRLSIL.